This T cell receptor (beta chain) derives from a study of blood T cell repertoires in COVID-19. In the study overall: There were acute and convalescent COVID-19 samples, and they came from the United States, Italy and Spain.

Original handling: Counts of nucleated cells, estimated from reference gene primer amplification, were obtained. TCRdb keeps only in-frame clones here, not all; method: immunoSEQ multiplex PCR. V, J and clone size were drawn from that table, and D and trimming were deduced from the DNA. The sample carries 55,000 to 70,000 clones, 75% to 95% recorded once. The source material was peripheral blood. The TCR sequence derives from a man in his sixties with acute or convalescent COVID-19.

CDR3 protein: CATSSLGQGRDTEAFF. The CDR3 DNA sequence: TGTGCCACCTCATCCCTGGGACAGGGAAGGGACACTGAAGCTTTCTTT. This chain uses TRBV19 with TRBJ1-1; TRBD1 aligns across 9 bases. Germline V gene data show CDR1 as LNHDA and CDR2 as SQIVND (reference sequence). V dropped 10 bases and J dropped 3; count of bases not matched to a gene: 15. The CDR3 sequence is 16 residues long. Filled out from reference TRBV19 and TRBJ1-1, the complete variable domain reads DGGITQSPKYLFRKEGQNVTLSCEQNLNHDAMYWYRQDPGQGLRLIYYSQIVNDFQKGDIAEGYSVSREKKESFPLTVTSAQKNPTAFYLCATSSLGQGRDTEAFFGQGTRLTVV.